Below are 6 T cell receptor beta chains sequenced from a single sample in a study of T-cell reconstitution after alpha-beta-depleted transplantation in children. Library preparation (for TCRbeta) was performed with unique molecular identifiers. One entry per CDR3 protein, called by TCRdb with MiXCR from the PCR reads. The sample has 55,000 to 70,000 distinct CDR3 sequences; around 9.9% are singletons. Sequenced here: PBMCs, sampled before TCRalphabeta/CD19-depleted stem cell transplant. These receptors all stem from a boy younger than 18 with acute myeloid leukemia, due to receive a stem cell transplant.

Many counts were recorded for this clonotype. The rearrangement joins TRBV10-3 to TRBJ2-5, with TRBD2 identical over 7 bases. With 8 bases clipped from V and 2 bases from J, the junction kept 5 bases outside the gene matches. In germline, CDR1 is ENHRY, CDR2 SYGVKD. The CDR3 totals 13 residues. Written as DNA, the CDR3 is TGTGCCATCGGGGGGGAGTCTCAAGAGACCCAGTACTTC. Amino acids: CAIGGESQETQYF.

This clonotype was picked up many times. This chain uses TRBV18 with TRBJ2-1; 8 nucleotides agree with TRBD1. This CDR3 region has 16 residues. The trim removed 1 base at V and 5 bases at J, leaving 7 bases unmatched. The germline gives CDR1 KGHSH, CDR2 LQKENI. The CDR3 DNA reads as TGTGCCAGCTCACCACGCCTCGCGACAGGGGACAATGAGCAGTTCTTC. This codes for CASSPRLATGDNEQFF.

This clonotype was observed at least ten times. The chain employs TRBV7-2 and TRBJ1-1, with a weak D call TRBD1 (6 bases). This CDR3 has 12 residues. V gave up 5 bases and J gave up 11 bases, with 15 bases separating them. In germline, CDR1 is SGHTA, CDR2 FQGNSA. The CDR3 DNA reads TGTGCCAGCAGCATGAACAGGGTATGGGCTTTCTTT. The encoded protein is CASSMNRVWAFF.

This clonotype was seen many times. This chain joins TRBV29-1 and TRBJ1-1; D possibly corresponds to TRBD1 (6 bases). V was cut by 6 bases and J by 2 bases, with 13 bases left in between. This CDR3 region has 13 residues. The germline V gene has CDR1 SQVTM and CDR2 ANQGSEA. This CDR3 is CSVLTGFNTEAFF. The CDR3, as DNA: TGCAGCGTACTGACAGGTTTTAACACTGAAGCTTTCTTT.

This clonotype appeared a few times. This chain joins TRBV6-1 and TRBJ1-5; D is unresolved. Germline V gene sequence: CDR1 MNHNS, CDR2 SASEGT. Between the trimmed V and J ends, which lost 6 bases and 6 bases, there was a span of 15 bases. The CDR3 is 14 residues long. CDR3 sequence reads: CASSDILVGQPQHF. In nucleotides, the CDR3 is TGTGCCAGCAGCGATATTCTGGTCGGTCAGCCCCAGCATTTT.

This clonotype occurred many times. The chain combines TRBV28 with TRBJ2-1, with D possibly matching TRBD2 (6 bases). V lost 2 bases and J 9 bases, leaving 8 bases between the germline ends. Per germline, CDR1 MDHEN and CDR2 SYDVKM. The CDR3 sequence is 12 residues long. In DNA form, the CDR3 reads TGTGCCAGCAGTTTAGCGGGGACTGAGCAGTTCTTC. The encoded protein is CASSLAGTEQFF.